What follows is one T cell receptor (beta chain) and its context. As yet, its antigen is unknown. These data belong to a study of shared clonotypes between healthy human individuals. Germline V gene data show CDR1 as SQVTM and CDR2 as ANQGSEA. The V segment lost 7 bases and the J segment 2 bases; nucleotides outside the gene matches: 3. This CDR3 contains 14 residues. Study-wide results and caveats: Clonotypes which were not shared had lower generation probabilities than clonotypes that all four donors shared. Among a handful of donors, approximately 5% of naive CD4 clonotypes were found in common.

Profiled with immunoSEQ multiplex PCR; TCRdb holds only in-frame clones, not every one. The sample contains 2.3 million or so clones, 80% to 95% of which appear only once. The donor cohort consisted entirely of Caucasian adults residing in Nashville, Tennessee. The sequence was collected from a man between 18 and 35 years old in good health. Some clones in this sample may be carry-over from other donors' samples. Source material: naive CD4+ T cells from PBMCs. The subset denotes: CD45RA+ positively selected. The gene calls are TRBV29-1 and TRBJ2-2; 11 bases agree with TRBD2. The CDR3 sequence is CSGTSGGNTGELFF. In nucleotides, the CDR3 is TGCAGCGGAACTAGCGGGGGTAACACCGGGGAGCTGTTTTTT.